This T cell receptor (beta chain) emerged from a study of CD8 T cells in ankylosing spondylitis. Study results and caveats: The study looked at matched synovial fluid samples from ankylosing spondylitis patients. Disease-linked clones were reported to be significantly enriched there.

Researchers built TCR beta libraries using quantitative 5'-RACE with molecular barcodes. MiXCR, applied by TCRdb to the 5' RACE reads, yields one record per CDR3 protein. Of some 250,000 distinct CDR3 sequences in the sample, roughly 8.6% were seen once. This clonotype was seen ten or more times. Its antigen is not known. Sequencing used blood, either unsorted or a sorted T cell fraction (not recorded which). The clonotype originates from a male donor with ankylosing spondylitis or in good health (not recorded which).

The CDR3 DNA sequence: TGTGCCAGCAGCTGGGGACAGGGGGCGCCCTATAATTCACCCCTCCACTTT. Protein sequence: CASSWGQGAPYNSPLHF. V is TRBV28 and J is TRBJ1-6; 12 bases line up with TRBD1. CDR1 is MDHEN and CDR2 is SYDVKM in the germline V gene. The CDR3 spans 17 residues. V dropped 6 bases and J dropped 2; count of bases not matched to a gene: 5.